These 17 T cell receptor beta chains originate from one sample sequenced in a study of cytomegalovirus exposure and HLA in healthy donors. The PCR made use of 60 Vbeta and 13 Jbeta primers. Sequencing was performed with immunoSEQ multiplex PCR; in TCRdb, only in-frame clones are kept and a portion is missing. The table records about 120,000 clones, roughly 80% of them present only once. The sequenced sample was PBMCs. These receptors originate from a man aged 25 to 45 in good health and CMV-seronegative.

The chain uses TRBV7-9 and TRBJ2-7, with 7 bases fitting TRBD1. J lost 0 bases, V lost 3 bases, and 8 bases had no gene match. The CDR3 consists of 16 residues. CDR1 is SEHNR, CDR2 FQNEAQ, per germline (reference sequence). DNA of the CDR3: TGTGCCAGCAGCTTTGGGGGACAGAAGAGCTCCTACGAGCAGTACTTC. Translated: CASSFGGQKSSYEQYF. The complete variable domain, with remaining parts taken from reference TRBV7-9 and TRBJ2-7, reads DTGVSQNPRHKITKRGQNVTFRCDPISEHNRLYWYRQTLGQGPEFLTYFQNEAQLEKSRLLSDRFSAERPKGSFSTLEIQRTEQGDSAMYLCASSFGGQKSSYEQYFGPGTRLTVT.

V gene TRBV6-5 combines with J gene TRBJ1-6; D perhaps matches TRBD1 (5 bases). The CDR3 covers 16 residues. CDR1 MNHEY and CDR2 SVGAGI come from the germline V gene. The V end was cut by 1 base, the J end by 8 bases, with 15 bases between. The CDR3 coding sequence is TGTGCCAGCAGTTACTGGAGGGGCTCTCGGGATTCACCCCTCCACTTT. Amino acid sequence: CASSYWRGSRDSPLHF.

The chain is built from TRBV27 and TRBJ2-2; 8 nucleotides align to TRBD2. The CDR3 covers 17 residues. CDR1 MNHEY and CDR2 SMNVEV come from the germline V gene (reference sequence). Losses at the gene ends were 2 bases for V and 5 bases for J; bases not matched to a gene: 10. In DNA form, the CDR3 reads TGTGCCAGCAGTTTACGGCGTACGGGGGGGCATACCGGGGAGCTGTTTTTT. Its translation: CASSLRRTGGHTGELFF.

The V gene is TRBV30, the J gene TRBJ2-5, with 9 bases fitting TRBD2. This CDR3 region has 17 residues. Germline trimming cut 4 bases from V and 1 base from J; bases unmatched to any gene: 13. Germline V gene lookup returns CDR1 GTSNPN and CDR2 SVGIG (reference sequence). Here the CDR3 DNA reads TGTGCCTGGATTTTGGGGAGAGCGGGGGGCTTCCAAGAGACCCAGTACTTC. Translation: CAWILGRAGGFQETQYF.

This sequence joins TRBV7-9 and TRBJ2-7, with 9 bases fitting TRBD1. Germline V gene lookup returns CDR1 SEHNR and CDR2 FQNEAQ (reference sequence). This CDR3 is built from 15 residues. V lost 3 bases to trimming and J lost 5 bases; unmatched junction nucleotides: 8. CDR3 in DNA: TGTGCCAGCAGCTTGGTAGGACAGGGGATCCACGAGCAGTACTTC. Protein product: CASSLVGQGIHEQYF. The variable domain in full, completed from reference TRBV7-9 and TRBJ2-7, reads DTGVSQNPRHKITKRGQNVTFRCDPISEHNRLYWYRQTLGQGPEFLTYFQNEAQLEKSRLLSDRFSAERPKGSFSTLEIQRTEQGDSAMYLCASSLVGQGIHEQYFGPGTRLTVT.

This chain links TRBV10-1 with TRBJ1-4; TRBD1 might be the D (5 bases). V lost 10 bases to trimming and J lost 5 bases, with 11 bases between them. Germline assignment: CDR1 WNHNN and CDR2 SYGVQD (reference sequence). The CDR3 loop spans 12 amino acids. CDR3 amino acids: CAKLRGNEKLFF. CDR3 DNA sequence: TGCGCCAAGCTTAGGGGAAATGAAAAACTGTTTTTT.

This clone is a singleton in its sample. CDR3 amino acids: CASSGTGGRAREQYF. The CDR3 bases are TGTGCCAGCAGTGGAACAGGGGGGCGGGCTAGGGAGCAGTACTTC. The chain joins TRBV28 to TRBJ2-7; the match to TRBD1 covers 8 bases. CDR3 size: 15 residues. Germline loops: CDR1 MDHEN, CDR2 SYDVKM. With V trimmed by 5 bases and J by 7 bases, 13 bases remained unmatched.

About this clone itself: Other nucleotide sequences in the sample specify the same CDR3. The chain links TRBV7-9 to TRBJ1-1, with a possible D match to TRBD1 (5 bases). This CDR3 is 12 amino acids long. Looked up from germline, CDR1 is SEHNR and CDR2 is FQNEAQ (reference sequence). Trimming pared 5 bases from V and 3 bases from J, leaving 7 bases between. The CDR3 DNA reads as TGTGCCAGCAGCAGGGGCTACACTGAAGCTTTCTTT. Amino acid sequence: CASSRGYTEAFF.

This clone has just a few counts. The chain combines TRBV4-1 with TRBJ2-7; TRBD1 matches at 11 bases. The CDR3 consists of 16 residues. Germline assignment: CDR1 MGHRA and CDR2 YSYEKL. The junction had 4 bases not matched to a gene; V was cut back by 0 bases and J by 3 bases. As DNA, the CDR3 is TGCGCCAGCAGCCAAGACGGGACAGGGGGGAACTACGAGCAGTACTTC. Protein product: CASSQDGTGGNYEQYF.

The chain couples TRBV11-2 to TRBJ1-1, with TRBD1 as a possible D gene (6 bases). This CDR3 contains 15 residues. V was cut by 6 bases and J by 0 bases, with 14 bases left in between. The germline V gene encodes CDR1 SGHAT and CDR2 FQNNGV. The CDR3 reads CASRRTDRLNTEAFF. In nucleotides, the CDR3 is TGTGCCAGCAGACGTACGGACAGACTGAACACTGAAGCTTTCTTT.

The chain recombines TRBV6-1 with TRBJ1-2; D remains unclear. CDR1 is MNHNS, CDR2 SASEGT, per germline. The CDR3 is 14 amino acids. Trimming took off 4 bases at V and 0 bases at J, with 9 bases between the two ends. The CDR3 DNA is TGTGCCAGCAGTGTTAACTCGGCTAACTATGGCTACACCTTC. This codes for CASSVNSANYGYTF.

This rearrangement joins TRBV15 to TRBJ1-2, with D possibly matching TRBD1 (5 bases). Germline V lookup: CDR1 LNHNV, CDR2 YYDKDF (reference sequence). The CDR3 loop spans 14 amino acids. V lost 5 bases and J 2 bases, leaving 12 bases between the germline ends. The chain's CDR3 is CATSLGDSNYGYTF. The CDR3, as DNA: TGTGCCACCAGCCTCGGGGACTCGAACTATGGCTACACCTTC.

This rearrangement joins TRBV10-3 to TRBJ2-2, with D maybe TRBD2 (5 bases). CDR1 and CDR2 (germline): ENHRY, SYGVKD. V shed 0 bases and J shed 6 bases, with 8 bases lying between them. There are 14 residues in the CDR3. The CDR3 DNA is TGTGCCATCAGTGAGTCACGGGGTGCCGGGGAGCTGTTTTTT. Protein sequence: CAISESRGAGELFF.

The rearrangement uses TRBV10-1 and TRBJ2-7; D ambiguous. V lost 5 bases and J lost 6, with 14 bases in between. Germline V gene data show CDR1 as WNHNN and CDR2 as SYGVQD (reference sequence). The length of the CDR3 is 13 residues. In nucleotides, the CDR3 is TGCGCCAGCAGTAAACGGGTAGATGCCGAGCAGTACTTC. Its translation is CASSKRVDAEQYF.

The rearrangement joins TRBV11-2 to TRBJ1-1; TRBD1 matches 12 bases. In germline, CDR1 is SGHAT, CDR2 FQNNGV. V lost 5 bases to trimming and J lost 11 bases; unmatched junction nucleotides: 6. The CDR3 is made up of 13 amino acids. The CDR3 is CASSPGQGAGAFF. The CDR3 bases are TGTGCCAGCAGCCCGGGACAGGGGGCTGGGGCTTTCTTT.

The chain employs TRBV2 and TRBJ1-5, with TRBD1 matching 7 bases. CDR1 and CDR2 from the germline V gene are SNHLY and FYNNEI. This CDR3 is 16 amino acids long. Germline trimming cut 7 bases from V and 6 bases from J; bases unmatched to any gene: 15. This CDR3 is CASTQVRGSLGQPQHF. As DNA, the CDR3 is TGTGCCAGCACTCAAGTCAGGGGGAGCCTAGGTCAGCCCCAGCATTTT.

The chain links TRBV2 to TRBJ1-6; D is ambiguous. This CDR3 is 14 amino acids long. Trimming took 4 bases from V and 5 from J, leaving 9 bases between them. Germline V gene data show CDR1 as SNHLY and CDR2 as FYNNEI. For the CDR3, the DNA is TGTGCCAGCAGTGGACACGGTGATAATTCACCCCTCCACTTT. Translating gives CASSGHGDNSPLHF.